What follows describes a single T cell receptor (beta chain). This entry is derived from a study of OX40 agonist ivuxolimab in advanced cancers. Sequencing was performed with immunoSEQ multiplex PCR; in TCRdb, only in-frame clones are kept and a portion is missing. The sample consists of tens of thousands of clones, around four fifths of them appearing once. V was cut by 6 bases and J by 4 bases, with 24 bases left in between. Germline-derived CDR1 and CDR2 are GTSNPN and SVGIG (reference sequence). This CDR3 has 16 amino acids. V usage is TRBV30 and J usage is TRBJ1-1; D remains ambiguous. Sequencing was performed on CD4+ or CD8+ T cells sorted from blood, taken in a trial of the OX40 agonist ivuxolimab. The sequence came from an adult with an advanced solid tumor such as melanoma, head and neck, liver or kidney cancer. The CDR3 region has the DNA TGTGCCTGCCATGCCCGCGGGGTTCGCGCGGGCACTGAAGCTTTCTTT. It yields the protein CACHARGVRAGTEAFF.